This T cell receptor (beta chain) emerged from a study of T cell responses to AZD1222 COVID-19 vaccine. Study-level points and caveats: Spike-wide vaccine-associated CD4 TCRs dominated at 160-218 and 743-854.

TCRdb keeps only in-frame clones here, not all; method: immunoSEQ multiplex PCR. The sample lists 60,000 to 70,000 clones; 82% were seen once. As concerns this clone: The antigen is unknown.

CDR3 length: 15 amino acids. V was cut by 1 base and J by 2 bases, with 9 bases left in between. Germline V gene data show CDR1 as LGHDT and CDR2 as YNNKEL (reference sequence). This chain joins TRBV3-1 (or the pseudogene TRBV3-2) and TRBJ1-3; tentative D call: TRBD1 (5 bases). The sample here was peripheral blood, taken on day 0 of AZD1222 vaccination. The source of this sequence is an adult in good health. CDR3 sequence: CASSQGRGAGNTIYF. CDR3 nucleotides: TGTGCCAGCAGCCAAGGAAGAGGGGCTGGAAACACCATATATTTT.